The source of this T cell receptor (beta chain) is a study of T cells in Graves' hyperthyroidism and ophthalmopathy. The TCR beta CDR3 regions underwent amplification using RNA transcripts as the source. With the HTBI primer set, the TCR CDR3 went through a first round of RT-PCR. In TCRdb, the multiplex PCR reads were re-called with MiXCR into one record per CDR3 protein. The sample holds about 370,000 distinct CDR3 sequences, over 12% seen once. Patients affected by ophthalmopathy presented a Clinical Activity Score of at least 3, a NOSPECS grade of at least 4, and disease duration below 3 months. Regarding the study as a whole: A model of 13 V-J features distinguished ophthalmopathy from stable hyperthyroidism. Blood also carried most thyroid clonotypes expanded above 0.001.

In germline, CDR1 is LNHNV, CDR2 YYDKDF (reference sequence). The CDR3 is 16 amino acids. Trimming removed 0 bases from V and 0 bases from J, with 12 bases in between. This clonotype turned up a few times. No antigen is known for it. The sample consisted of blood. The chain uses TRBV15 and TRBJ2-7; D not resolved. This TCR came from a woman aged 60-70 years with Graves' ophthalmopathy. The CDR3: CATSRELRSISYEQYF. Written as DNA, the CDR3 is TGTGCCACCAGCAGAGAATTACGGTCGATCTCCTACGAGCAGTACTTC.